This T cell receptor beta chain was sequenced in a study of graft-versus-host responses after intestinal transplantation. This CDR3 spans 16 amino acids. J gave up 7 bases and V 3 bases, and 11 bases lay outside the gene matches. CDR1 is SGHNT, CDR2 YYREEE, per germline (reference sequence). Clones were read by immunoSEQ multiplex PCR, and TCRdb kept only the in-frame ones, dropping some. The repertoire holds 150,000 or so clones, with around 90% as singletons. Concerning this clone itself: Its specificity is not known.

The TCR was taken from a human donor who received an intestinal transplant. This specimen was unstimulated CD4+ T cells sorted from spleen or lymph node cells, taken before intestinal transplant. This chain uses TRBV5-4 with TRBJ2-2; 8 nucleotides line up with TRBD1. The CDR3, as DNA: TGTGCCAGCAGCTCTCGGACAGGGCGGGTTGGCGGGGAGCTGTTTTTT. It is translated as CASSSRTGRVGGELFF.